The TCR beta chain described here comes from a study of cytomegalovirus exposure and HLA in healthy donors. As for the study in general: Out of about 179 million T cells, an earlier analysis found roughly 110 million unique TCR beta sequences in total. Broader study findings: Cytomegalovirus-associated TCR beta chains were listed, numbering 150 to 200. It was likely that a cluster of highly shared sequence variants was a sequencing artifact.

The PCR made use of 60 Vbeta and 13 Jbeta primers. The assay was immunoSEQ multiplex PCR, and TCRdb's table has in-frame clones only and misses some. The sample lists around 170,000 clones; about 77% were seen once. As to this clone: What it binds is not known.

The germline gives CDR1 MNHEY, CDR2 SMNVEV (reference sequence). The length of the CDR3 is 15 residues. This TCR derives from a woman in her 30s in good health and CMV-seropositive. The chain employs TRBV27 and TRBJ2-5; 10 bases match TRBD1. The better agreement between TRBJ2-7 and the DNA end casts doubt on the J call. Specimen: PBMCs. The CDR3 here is CASSSMGQGSHEQYF. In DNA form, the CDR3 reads TGTGCCAGCAGTTCCATGGGACAGGGGAGCCACGAGCAGTACTTC.